The 25 T cell receptor beta chains below were found in one sample sequenced in a study of cytomegalovirus exposure and HLA in healthy donors. Generated by immunoSEQ multiplex PCR, the TCRdb table keeps only in-frame clones and is missing some. The sample consists of 110,000 to 150,000 clones, about 95% of them appearing once. The sequencing sample was made of PBMCs. Every receptor here comes from a man aged 18-30 years in good health and CMV-seropositive.

The rearrangement joins TRBV5-1 to TRBJ2-3; weak D call: TRBD2 (6 bases). Trimming left V 4 bases short and J 5 bases short, with 11 bases between. CDR3 length: 13 residues. The V gene's germline CDR1 is SGHRS and CDR2 YFSETQ. CDR3 DNA sequence: TGCGCCAGCAGCACCCCCGGGGGAGATACGCAGTATTTT. Translated: CASSTPGGDTQYF.

This sequence joins TRBV7-9 and TRBJ1-1, with no clear D. V was pared by 1 base and J by 10 bases, with 16 bases between. The CDR3 sequence is 14 residues long. The germline gives CDR1 SEHNR, CDR2 FQNEAQ (reference sequence). The DNA of the CDR3 is TGTGCCAGCAGCTTAGAGTCCGGGAAATCCGCAGCTTTCTTT. Its translation: CASSLESGKSAAFF.

The chain uses TRBV5-1 and TRBJ2-7; possibly TRBD2 for D (5 bases). This CDR3 has 14 amino acids. Germline V gene sequence: CDR1 SGHRS, CDR2 YFSETQ. V lost 4 bases to trimming and J lost 3 bases, with 14 bases between them. Here the CDR3 DNA reads TGCGCCAGCAGCCCATTTTCTAGCAGCTACGAGCAGTACTTC. This sequence encodes CASSPFSSSYEQYF.

This clone occurred once. The rearrangement uses TRBV28 and TRBJ2-7, with 10 bases fitting TRBD1. The length of the CDR3 is 15 residues. Germline values: CDR1 MDHEN, CDR2 SYDVKM. V was pared by 5 bases and J by 7 bases, with 11 bases of the junction left unmatched. The CDR3 sequence is CASSGGTGDYEEQYF. DNA for the CDR3: TGTGCCAGCAGTGGCGGGACAGGGGACTACGAGGAGCAGTACTTC.

The gene calls are TRBV27 and TRBJ2-1, with 10 bases fitting TRBD2. CDR1 is MNHEY, CDR2 SMNVEV, per germline (reference sequence). V was clipped by 5 bases and J by 6 bases; unmatched bases: 16. This CDR3 is 18 amino acids long. This CDR3 is CASSRLAGVKEKINEQFF. The DNA of the CDR3 is TGTGCCAGCAGTAGGCTAGCGGGAGTTAAGGAAAAAATCAATGAGCAGTTCTTC.

The chain joins TRBV9 to TRBJ1-4, with D unresolved. Germline V CDR1 and CDR2: SGDLS, YYNGEE. CDR3 length equals 15 residues. V dropped 4 bases and J dropped 5 bases, with 15 bases sitting between them. For the CDR3, the DNA is TGTGCCAGCAGCCTCGCTCCGGAGCTGAATGAAAAACTGTTTTTT. Protein product: CASSLAPELNEKLFF.

The rearrangement links TRBV4-1 to TRBJ2-1; TRBD2 matches 11 bases. V lost 0 bases, J lost 4 bases, and 5 bases stayed unmatched. The CDR3 is made up of 17 amino acids. Germline CDR1 is MGHRA and CDR2 is YSYEKL. The chain's CDR3 is CASSQETTSGMYNEQFF. The DNA of the CDR3 is TGCGCCAGCAGCCAAGAGACGACTAGCGGGATGTACAATGAGCAGTTCTTC.

The chain has TRBV15 and TRBJ2-5; a weak D match, TRBD1 (5 bases). V lost 7 bases and J 2 bases, leaving 14 bases between the germline ends. Germline V lookup: CDR1 LNHNV, CDR2 YYDKDF (reference sequence). The CDR3 has 14 amino acids. In nucleotides, the CDR3 is TGTGCCACCAAGGCAGGGTTGGGACAAGAGACCCAGTACTTC. Protein product: CATKAGLGQETQYF. Complete variable domain (other parts from reference TRBV15 and TRBJ2-5): DAMVIQNPRYQVTQFGKPVTLSCSQTLNHNVMYWYQQKSSQAPKLLFHYYDKDFNNEADTPDNFQSRRPNTSFCFLDIRSPGLGDTAMYLCATKAGLGQETQYFGPGTRLLVL.

The genes are TRBV4-1 and TRBJ2-3; D is ambiguous. V lost 0 bases, J lost 2 bases, and 9 bases lay in between. Germline-derived CDR1 and CDR2 are MGHRA and YSYEKL. The CDR3 has 15 residues. In DNA, the CDR3 is TGCGCCAGCAGCCAAGACGGAACAGACACAGATACGCAGTATTTT. It codes for CASSQDGTDTDTQYF.

The genes are TRBV7-2 and TRBJ1-1; TRBD1 might be the D (5 bases). This CDR3 has 14 residues. Germline CDR1 SGHTA, CDR2 FQGNSA. The germline V and J ends were trimmed by 3 bases and 0 bases, with 8 bases remaining between them. The CDR3 DNA is TGTGCCAGCAGCTTCAGGGATATGAACACTGAAGCTTTCTTT. Amino acids: CASSFRDMNTEAFF. Full variable domain (outside the CDR3, taken from reference TRBV7-2 and TRBJ1-1): GAGVSQSPSNKVTEKGKDVELRCDPISGHTALYWYRQSLGQGLEFLIYFQGNSAPDKSGLPSDRFSAERTGGSVSTLTIQRTQQEDSAVYLCASSFRDMNTEAFFGQGTRLTVV.

The CDR3 spells CASSLASTHSLYQETQYF. CDR3 DNA: TGTGCCAGCAGCTTAGCGTCAACCCATAGCTTGTACCAAGAGACCCAGTACTTC. V is TRBV7-6 and J is TRBJ2-5; D unresolved. This CDR3 is 18 amino acids long. Germline lookup yields CDR1 SGHVS and CDR2 FNYEAQ. The V and J ends lost 0 bases and 0 bases respectively, with 17 bases between them.

The chain links TRBV7-2 to TRBJ2-7; D call uncertain. V was cut by 6 bases and J by 1 base, with 13 bases left in between. CDR1 is SGHTA, CDR2 FQGNSA, per germline. CDR3 size: 14 residues. The DNA for the CDR3 is TGTGCCAGCAGTCGTTCTATTGATTCCTACGAGCAGTACTTC. This encodes CASSRSIDSYEQYF.

The chain links TRBV10-3 to TRBJ1-2; the D is unclear. CDR3 length: 13 amino acids. CDR1 and CDR2 from the germline V gene are ENHRY and SYGVKD. The V and J ends lost 0 bases and 7 bases respectively, with 9 bases between them. The CDR3 sequence: CAISESSTLGYTF. DNA for the CDR3: TGTGCCATCAGTGAGTCGAGTACCCTTGGCTACACCTTC.

The genes are TRBV7-9 and TRBJ2-3; 10 bases fit TRBD2. This CDR3 spans 17 amino acids. Germline assignment: CDR1 SEHNR and CDR2 FQNEAQ (reference sequence). V lost 4 bases to trimming and J lost 7 bases; unmatched junction nucleotides: 14. The CDR3 DNA reads as TGTGCCAGCAGCTCATACAGCGGGAGGGCCAACGGGAATACGCAGTATTTT. Residues: CASSSYSGRANGNTQYF.

The chain links TRBV18 to TRBJ1-5; D is undetermined. The germline CDR1 and CDR2 sequences are KGHSH and LQKENI. Trimming stripped 3 bases from V and 3 bases from J, with 12 bases between. The CDR3 spans 15 residues. Here the CDR3 reads CASSPAPGSNQPQHF. The CDR3 DNA follows: TGTGCCAGCTCACCTGCGCCGGGTTCCAATCAGCCCCAGCATTTT. The whole variable domain, filled in from reference TRBV18 and TRBJ1-5, reads NAGVMQNPRHLVRRRGQEARLRCSPMKGHSHVYWYRQLPEEGLKFMVYLQKENIIDESGMPKERFSAEFPKEGPSILRIQQVVRGDSAAYFCASSPAPGSNQPQHFGDGTRLSIL.

The J gene is TRBJ2-5, the V gene TRBV10-3; 12 positions match TRBD2. The ends lost 5 bases at V and 5 bases at J; junction bases unmatched: 9. The CDR3 is made up of 16 amino acids. CDR1 and CDR2 from the germline V gene are ENHRY and SYGVKD. The CDR3 reads CAISNRLAGDGETQYF. The CDR3 region has the DNA TGTGCCATCAGTAATCGACTAGCGGGAGATGGGGAGACCCAGTACTTC.

V and J are TRBV4-2 and TRBJ2-5; 7 bases map to TRBD2. V lost 2 bases, J lost 5 bases, and 8 bases stayed unmatched. Germline V gene data show CDR1 as LGHNA and CDR2 as YNFKEQ. The CDR3 is made up of 15 amino acids. CDR3 sequence reads: CASSQSSGLGETQYF. CDR3 DNA: TGTGCCAGCAGCCAAAGTAGCGGGTTAGGGGAGACCCAGTACTTC.

The gene calls are TRBV5-1 and TRBJ1-1, with 9 bases aligning to TRBD1. Germline loops: CDR1 SGHRS, CDR2 YFSETQ. V dropped 0 bases and J dropped 3; count of bases not matched to a gene: 3. The CDR3 sequence is 15 residues long. The CDR3 loop reads CASSLGDRVDTEAFF. The CDR3 DNA reads TGCGCCAGCAGCTTGGGGGACAGGGTCGACACTGAAGCTTTCTTT.

CDR3 sequence (DNA): TGCGCCAGCAGTGCTAGCGGGAGGGTAAATGAGCAGTTCTTC. This sequence encodes CASSASGRVNEQFF. The chain links TRBV10-2 to TRBJ2-1; 12 positions match TRBD2. The CDR3 contains 14 residues. The V gene end was trimmed by 4 bases and the J gene end by 7 bases; junction bases not matched to a gene: 2. In germline, CDR1 is WSHSY, CDR2 SAAADI.

The chain couples TRBV25-1 to TRBJ2-1; TRBD2 aligns across 9 bases. This CDR3 region has 14 residues. V dropped 4 bases and J dropped 8; count of bases not matched to a gene: 6. Germline loops: CDR1 MGHDK, CDR2 SYGVNS. CDR3 in DNA: TGTGCCAGCAGTGGAACTAGCGGGTTCGATGAGCAGTTCTTC. Its protein is CASSGTSGFDEQFF.

The chain joins TRBV5-1 to TRBJ2-3; 7 positions agree with TRBD2. Trimming cost V 1 base and J 2 bases; bases outside gene matches: 7. This CDR3 has 16 residues. Germline assignment: CDR1 SGHRS and CDR2 YFSETQ. CDR3 bases: TGCGCCAGCAGCTTGAGGTCTAGCGGTAACACAGATACGCAGTATTTT. Translated: CASSLRSSGNTDTQYF.

Here the CDR3 reads CASSVESSSYNEQFF. CDR3 DNA sequence: TGTGCCAGCAGCGTAGAGTCCAGCTCCTACAATGAGCAGTTCTTC. The V gene is TRBV9, the J gene TRBJ2-1; D not resolved. This CDR3 is built from 15 residues. Germline-derived CDR1 and CDR2 are SGDLS and YYNGEE. V was clipped by 0 bases and J by 0 bases, with 7 bases between them.

With regard to this clone: At one boundary the junction diverges from the germline segment, which might be a read error. The chain couples TRBV7-9 to TRBJ2-7, with D possibly matching TRBD1 (5 bases). Germline CDR1 reads SEHNR; CDR2 reads FQNEAQ (reference sequence). The CDR3 extends over 17 amino acids. The CDR3 reads CASSLAVMGLISYEQYF. The CDR3 bases are TGTGCCAGCAGTTTAGCCGTAATGGGGCTGATCTCCTACGAGCAGTACTTC.

The rearrangement uses TRBV4-1 and TRBJ2-3; 8 nucleotides line up with TRBD2. V trimming: 1 base; J trimming: 8 bases; junction bases outside the gene matches: 8. This CDR3 spans 15 amino acids. Germline-derived CDR1 and CDR2 are MGHRA and YSYEKL. CDR3 nucleotide sequence: TGCGCCAGCAGCCAAGTGCCGGGAGGGGGAGGTACGCAGTATTTT. Amino acid sequence: CASSQVPGGGGTQYF.

This chain connects TRBV15 to TRBJ2-1; 8 bases align to TRBD2. Trimming removed 3 bases from V and 1 base from J; junction bases left unmatched: 2. CDR3 length: 15 amino acids. Germline CDR1 LNHNV, CDR2 YYDKDF (reference sequence). In DNA form, the CDR3 reads TGTGCCACCAGCAGGGGCGGGAGGTCCTACAATGAGCAGTTCTTC. This translates into CATSRGGRSYNEQFF.